This T cell receptor (beta chain) was captured in a study of Ad26.COV2.S vaccination and SARS-CoV-2 variants. Treatment given: roughly 19 received Ad26.COV2.S at low or high dose, single or two shots; several received placebo; per-sample allocation not given. Collection of samples fell on day 63 after the first vaccine or placebo injection. Regarding the study as a whole: Comparable non-spike TCR breadth was observed in vaccine and placebo recipients.

V was cut by 5 bases and J by 0 bases, with 8 bases left in between. CDR3 length equals 14 residues. Germline CDR1 reads SGHVS; CDR2 reads FQNEAQ. The sample holds a few counts of this clone. The antigen remains undetermined. The sample holds other DNA sequences that translate to the same CDR3. The protocol was immunoSEQ multiplex PCR, while the TCRdb copy is restricted to in-frame clones and leaves out a portion. The sample consists of about 320,000 clones, around 84% of them appearing once. The specimen was peripheral blood, collected in a trial of Ad26.COV2.S vaccine versus placebo. The V gene is TRBV7-8, the J gene TRBJ1-3; D possibly corresponds to TRBD1 (6 bases). The clonotype was recovered from a person aged 18-60 years who received the Ad26.COV2.S COVID-19 vaccine or a placebo. The CDR3 region is CASSPRGSGNTIYF. The CDR3 DNA sequence: TGTGCCAGCAGCCCCAGGGGCTCTGGAAACACCATATATTTT.